Below are 15 T cell receptor beta chains sequenced from a single sample in a study of shared clonotypes between healthy human individuals (dated by TCRdb to 2018 to 2020). Libraries came from the immunoSEQ multiplex PCR assay. This immuneACCESS table, as held by TCRdb, lists in-frame sequences with V and J called but not all clones. Of the missing ones, under half trace to an unresolved V gene in checked studies; the others have no known cause. The sample profile shows about 480,000 clones; 75% to 80% of them were found once. The biggest ten clones account for approximately 13% of the sample. Source material: PBMCs. The receptor source for this set is a woman in her 40s in good health. Some clones in this sample may be carry-over from other donors' samples.

CDR3: CASSVDSGYNEQFF. CDR3 DNA: TGTGCCAGCAGCGTCGATAGCGGCTACAATGAGCAGTTCTTC. The J gene is TRBJ2-1, the V gene TRBV9; maybe TRBD2 (6 bases). Between the trimmed V and J ends, which lost 2 bases and 3 bases, there was a span of 9 bases. This CDR3 has 14 residues. CDR1 and CDR2 from the germline V gene are SGDLS and YYNGEE.

The chain couples TRBV10-3 to TRBJ2-7, with TRBD2 matching over 12 bases. Germline-derived CDR1 and CDR2 are ENHRY and SYGVKD. CDR3 length equals 15 residues. The junction had 2 bases not matched to a gene; V was cut back by 0 bases and J by 5 bases. Here the CDR3 reads CAISESTSGSHEQYF. CDR3 bases: TGTGCCATCAGTGAGTCGACTAGCGGGAGCCACGAGCAGTACTTC.

The V gene is TRBV30, the J gene TRBJ2-2; maybe TRBD1 (6 bases). Germline CDR1 is GTSNPN and CDR2 is SVGIG (reference sequence). V gave up 2 bases and J gave up 4 bases, with 14 bases separating them. The CDR3 extends over 15 amino acids. Here the CDR3 reads CAWSPRGWGTGELFF. CDR3 coding DNA: TGTGCCTGGAGTCCCAGGGGTTGGGGCACCGGGGAGCTGTTTTTT.

The V call is TRBV5-1, the J call TRBJ2-7; D is possibly TRBD2 (7 bases). V was trimmed by 0 bases and J by 7 bases, leaving 17 bases between them. CDR3 size: 15 residues. Germline assignment: CDR1 SGHRS and CDR2 YFSETQ. CDR3 DNA: TGCGCCAGCAGCTTGGAGGGGGAGGGATATACGGAGCAGTACTTC. Translation: CASSLEGEGYTEQYF.

The chain employs TRBV19 and TRBJ2-5; possible D gene TRBD1, 5 bases. V lost 4 bases and J 0 bases, leaving 9 bases between the germline ends. The CDR3 covers 14 residues. Germline V gene sequence: CDR1 LNHDA, CDR2 SQIVND (reference sequence). The DNA of the CDR3 is TGTGCCAGTAGTAGGCCAGGGTACCAAGAGACCCAGTACTTC. The encoded protein is CASSRPGYQETQYF.

V gene TRBV29-1 combines with J gene TRBJ1-1; a possible D gene is TRBD1 (5 bases). Germline CDR1 and CDR2: SQVTM and ANQGSEA. The germline V and J ends were trimmed by 4 bases and 5 bases, with 17 bases remaining between them. The CDR3 covers 14 residues. In DNA form, the CDR3 reads TGCAGCGTTGTCTCTGCGGGGGGGGGTACTGAAGCTTTCTTT. It specifies CSVVSAGGGTEAFF.

CDR3 DNA sequence: TGTGCCAGTAGTACTAGCGGGAGCACCGGGGAGCTGTTTTTT. It encodes CASSTSGSTGELFF. J is TRBJ2-2 and V is TRBV19; 10 nucleotides align to TRBD2. Germline CDR1 is LNHDA and CDR2 is SQIVND (reference sequence). V shed 4 bases, J shed 4 bases, and the junction held 0 bases outside the gene matches. This CDR3 contains 14 residues.

This chain uses TRBV5-1 with TRBJ2-1; D perhaps matches TRBD1 (6 bases). V was shortened by 0 bases and J by 6 bases, with 13 bases between the two germline ends. Per germline, CDR1 SGHRS and CDR2 YFSETQ. The CDR3 contains 15 residues. CDR3 residues: CASSLGTARGNEQFF. The CDR3 region has the DNA TGCGCCAGCAGCTTGGGGACAGCTAGGGGCAATGAGCAGTTCTTC.

The chain uses TRBV7-8 and TRBJ2-3; D is perhaps TRBD1 or TRBD2 (5 bases each). With 3 bases removed from V and 3 bases from J, the gap between germline ends came to 10 bases. This CDR3 contains 14 residues. Germline V gene data show CDR1 as SGHVS and CDR2 as FQNEAQ. The CDR3 spells CASSFRDQTDTQYF. The DNA of the CDR3 is TGTGCCAGCAGCTTTCGGGACCAGACAGATACGCAGTATTTT.

This chain links TRBV10-3 with TRBJ2-2; tentatively, D is TRBD2 (5 bases). Germline loops: CDR1 ENHRY, CDR2 SYGVKD. This CDR3 has 13 amino acids. Trimming removed 10 bases from V and 6 bases from J, with 15 bases in between. Written as DNA, the CDR3 is TGTGCCACCAGAGACTCACTAGCCGGGGAGCTGTTTTTT. It is translated as CATRDSLAGELFF.

The chain links TRBV7-9 to TRBJ1-2; TRBD1 matches 10 bases. Trimming removed 1 base from V and 4 bases from J; junction bases left unmatched: 3. This CDR3 comprises 15 residues. Germline values: CDR1 SEHNR, CDR2 FQNEAQ (reference sequence). The CDR3 DNA reads as TGTGCCAGCAGCTTAGGGGACAGGGGAGCCTATGGCTACACCTTC. Residues: CASSLGDRGAYGYTF.

The chain employs TRBV14 and TRBJ2-1; 7 bases are shared with TRBD2. V was clipped by 10 bases and J by 14 bases; unmatched bases: 17. There are 13 residues in the CDR3. Germline CDR1 is SGHDN and CDR2 is FVKESK. CDR3 region: CATKATRGGEKFF. In nucleotides, the CDR3 is TGTGCCACCAAGGCTACAAGGGGAGGGGAGAAGTTCTTC.

V gene TRBV9 combines with J gene TRBJ2-3; TRBD1 or TRBD2 may be the D gene (5 bases each). The CDR3 totals 14 residues. V lost 4 bases, J lost 4 bases, and 13 bases lay in between. Germline V gene data show CDR1 as SGDLS and CDR2 as YYNGEE. The CDR3 loop is CASSLGEAADTQYF. Written as DNA, the CDR3 is TGTGCCAGCAGCTTAGGGGAAGCGGCAGATACGCAGTATTTT. Variable domain in full (rest from reference TRBV9 and TRBJ2-3): DSGVTQTPKHLITATGQRVTLRCSPRSGDLSVYWYQQSLDQGLQFLIQYYNGEERAKGNILERFSAQQFPDLHSELNLSSLELGDSALYFCASSLGEAADTQYFGPGTRLTVL.

This rearrangement joins TRBV2 to TRBJ1-5, with D unresolved. Deletions cut 1 base from V and 11 bases from J, with 12 bases between. The CDR3 extends over 13 amino acids. Germline V CDR1 and CDR2: SNHLY, FYNNEI. This CDR3 is CASSEGPSTAQHF. DNA for the CDR3: TGTGCCAGCAGTGAAGGCCCCTCGACGGCCCAGCATTTT. Filled out from reference TRBV2 and TRBJ1-5, the complete variable domain reads EPEVTQTPSHQVTQMGQEVILRCVPISNHLYFYWYRQILGQKVEFLVSFYNNEISEKSEIFDDQFSVERPDGSNFTLKIRSTKLEDSAMYFCASSEGPSTAQHFGDGTRLSIL.

The rearrangement links TRBV6-5 to TRBJ1-1, with a weak D call TRBD1 (6 bases). The V gene lost 1 base and the J gene lost 5 bases, with 11 bases spanning the gap. CDR1 and CDR2 (germline): MNHEY, SVGAGI. The CDR3 contains 14 residues. CDR3 nucleotides: TGTGCCAGCAGTTACTTCGGGGGGCAAACTGAAGCTTTCTTT. This encodes CASSYFGGQTEAFF.